This T cell receptor (beta chain) was recovered during a study of cytotoxic CD8 clonotypes in ibrutinib-treated CLL. Study as a whole: Partial responses totalled about 24 and complete responses 2; after median about 67 months, 14 remained remitted and approximately twelve progressed. Samples showed on average approximately 270,000 productive templates and tens of thousands of productive rearrangements.

Study conclusions and caveats: Patients showed higher baseline clonality than age-matched healthy donors, and it tracked circulating CD8+ T-cell counts. The clonality went up when patients responded to ibrutinib and dropped back toward baseline at progression.

In regard to this clone: What it binds is not known.

The CDR3 has 18 residues. From germline, CDR1 is SGHVS and CDR2 FQNEAQ. V lost 0 bases, J lost 7 bases, and 14 bases stayed unmatched. The protocol was immunoSEQ multiplex PCR, while the TCRdb copy is restricted to in-frame clones and leaves out a portion. The data show tens of thousands of clones, with over 70% seen just once and about a quarter held by the top ten. Sequences were derived from PBMCs, sampled before ibrutinib treatment. The chain combines TRBV7-8 with TRBJ2-7; 11 nucleotides match TRBD2. This clonotype was sampled from a human donor with chronic lymphocytic leukemia. The chain's CDR3 is CASSLARVAGGPSPEQYF. The CDR3 DNA is TGTGCCAGCAGCTTAGCGCGAGTAGCGGGAGGGCCATCTCCTGAGCAGTACTTC.